The 10 T cell receptor beta chains in this list originate from one sample, sequenced in a study of blood T cell repertoires in COVID-19. Sequencing was performed with immunoSEQ multiplex PCR; in TCRdb, only in-frame clones are kept and a portion is missing. This table holds about 240,000 clones, around 89% found once. Sequenced sample: PBMCs or T cells enriched from blood (not recorded which). These TCRs come from a woman in her 30s who had recovered from COVID-19.

The genes are TRBV9 and TRBJ2-2; D possibly corresponds to TRBD1 (6 bases). V gave up 0 bases and J gave up 6 bases, with 12 bases separating them. The CDR3 runs to 15 residues. Germline V gives CDR1 SGDLS, CDR2 YYNGEE. This CDR3 reads CASSVGDNRSGELFF. The CDR3 DNA follows: TGTGCCAGCAGCGTAGGGGACAACCGGTCCGGGGAGCTGTTTTTT.

J is TRBJ2-1 and V is TRBV20-1; no definite D call. Trimming took 6 bases from V and 8 from J, leaving 11 bases between them. Germline CDR1 reads DFQATT; CDR2 reads SNEGSKA (reference sequence). The CDR3 extends over 11 amino acids. The CDR3 DNA is TGCAGTGCCCGGAGAACGGATGAGCAGTTCTTC. This encodes CSARRTDEQFF.

The V call is TRBV21-1, the J call TRBJ2-5; TRBD1 is taken as the D call from the table, unchecked against the DNA. TRBV21-1 is given as a pseudogene. The CDR3 contains 16 residues. The CDR3 DNA follows: TGTGCCAGCAGCAAAGTTTGGGCAGTCGATCAAGAGACCCAGTACTTC. Translation gives CASSKVWAVDQETQYF.

This chain joins TRBV7-6 and TRBJ2-1, with 8 bases lining up with TRBD1. The CDR3 contains 15 residues. Trimming cost V 5 bases and J 4 bases; bases outside gene matches: 7. Germline-derived CDR1 and CDR2 are SGHVS and FNYEAQ. CDR3 nucleotide sequence: TGTGCCAGCAGCCCGCGGGACAGGCGATACAATGAGCAGTTCTTC. The encoded protein is CASSPRDRRYNEQFF.

V usage is TRBV4-1 and J usage is TRBJ2-1; TRBD2 agrees at 9 bases. The CDR3 sequence is 15 residues long. Trimming took 6 bases from V and 7 from J; bases not matched to a gene: 10. Per germline, CDR1 MGHRA and CDR2 YSYEKL. CDR3 bases: TGCGCCAGCAGTCAGGATAGCGGGAGATGGAATGAGCAGTTCTTC. This gives the protein CASSQDSGRWNEQFF.

The CDR3 coding sequence is TGTGCCGCCCGGGGAGGGCTCGGCAATGAGCAGTTCTTC. This encodes CAARGGLGNEQFF. V gene TRBV6-5 combines with J gene TRBJ2-1; TRBD2 matches 7 bases. The CDR3 extends over 13 amino acids. Germline assignment: CDR1 MNHEY and CDR2 SVGAGI. Trimming removed 11 bases from V and 6 bases from J; junction bases left unmatched: 10.

The rearrangement links TRBV18 to TRBJ2-2; 7 bases match TRBD2. CDR3 length equals 15 residues. Germline V gene data show CDR1 as KGHSH and CDR2 as LQKENI. J was trimmed by 3 bases and V by 1 base; bases with no gene match: 2. DNA of the CDR3: TGTGCCAGCTCACCACTAGCGGGTGACACCGGGGAGCTGTTTTTT. The encoded protein is CASSPLAGDTGELFF.

The V call is TRBV11-2, the J call TRBJ2-1, with a weak D call TRBD2 (5 bases). The CDR3 covers 14 residues. Trimming pared 1 base from V and 6 bases from J, leaving 10 bases between. Germline V gene sequence: CDR1 SGHAT, CDR2 FQNNGV. DNA for the CDR3: TGTGCCAGCAGCTTAGCCCTAGCAGCCAATGAGCAGTTCTTC. Translation: CASSLALAANEQFF. The complete variable domain, with remaining parts taken from reference TRBV11-2 and TRBJ2-1, reads EAGVAQSPRYKIIEKRQSVAFWCNPISGHATLYWYQQILGQGPKLLIQFQNNGVVDDSQLPKDRFSAERLKGVDSTLKIQPAKLEDSAVYLCASSLALAANEQFFGPGTRLTVL.

The V and J genes are TRBV19 and TRBJ2-4; TRBD2 aligns across 9 bases. The CDR3 runs to 19 residues. Trimming cost V 1 base and J 0 bases; bases outside gene matches: 10. Per the germline V gene, CDR1 is LNHDA and CDR2 is SQIVND (reference sequence). The chain's CDR3 is CASSIGLAGDSLAKNIQYF. The CDR3 DNA is TGTGCCAGTAGTATAGGATTAGCGGGAGACTCCTTAGCCAAAAACATTCAGTACTTC. The whole variable domain, filled in from reference TRBV19 and TRBJ2-4, reads DGGITQSPKYLFRKEGQNVTLSCEQNLNHDAMYWYRQDPGQGLRLIYYSQIVNDFQKGDIAEGYSVSREKKESFPLTVTSAQKNPTAFYLCASSIGLAGDSLAKNIQYFGAGTRLSVL.

The J gene is TRBJ1-1, the V gene TRBV7-3; 8 bases line up with TRBD1. The germline gives CDR1 SGHTA, CDR2 FQGTGA. This CDR3 spans 15 amino acids. V trimming: 2 bases; J trimming: 1 base; junction bases outside the gene matches: 3. For the CDR3, the DNA is TGTGCCAGCAGCTTAGGTGGGACAGGGAACACTGAAGCTTTCTTT. The encoded protein is CASSLGGTGNTEAFF.